The entry below gives a single TCR beta chain sequence along with its context. Its antigen is currently not known. Base qualities are not provided; no much larger clone lies one nucleotide away. This record comes from a study of blood T cell repertoires in COVID-19 (dated by TCRdb to 2018 to 2020). Turning to the overall study: Samples covering the acute and convalescent phases of COVID-19 were provided by collaborators in the United States, Italy and Spain. Samples were obtained from the ongoing ImmuneRACE study (first 160 participants) and from 1,254 subjects provided by 6 global collaborators. Subjects who had been exposed to COVID-19, were actively infected with it, or had recovered from it provided the deeply sampled blood TCRbeta repertoires that made up the dataset. HLA class I and class II types, where available, came from metadata supplied by the sample provider rather than from assay-based typing. The prospective study material was composed of cDNA or gDNA derived from T cells, B-cell-depleted T cells, or PBMCs. The repertoires were released in a freely available public database meant as a resource for research on the immune response to SARS-CoV-2. Nearly every sample came with metadata listing a de-identified subject ID, COVID-19 status, age in years and sex.

CDR1 and CDR2 are drawn from the germline V gene: SGDLS, YYNGEE. Trimmed from V: 7 bases; trimmed from J: 9 bases; junction bases lacking a gene match: 10. The CDR3 contains 13 residues, cysteine and phenylalanine counted. Only CDR3 DNA remains: 39 bases, in frame from the first base. TCRbeta CDR3 regions were amplified from genomic DNA by means of the immunoSEQ Assay, a bias-controlled multiplex PCR. In the source study's methods: The number of nucleated cells in each sample was estimated by amplification of reference gene primers within the assay. To quantify the absolute abundance of each unique TCRbeta CDR3 rearrangement, sequence reads were collapsed and filtered. For each sample, productive Simpson clonality was calculated by taking the square root of Simpson's diversity index across productive rearrangements. What TCRdb holds here is the immuneACCESS table cut down to in-frame rearrangements. Part of the clones is not present; checked against another copy, under half of the missing clones reflect an unresolved V gene, and the others are unexplained. That table supplies the V and J calls and clone size; D and trimming were determined from the DNA. Here the sample has some 160,000 clones; 78% occur a single time. The ten largest clones add up to approximately 15% of the sample.

Study-wide conclusions, independent of this receptor: The amount of clinical and demographic metadata varied by source and participant and was provided uncurated.

Each collaborating institution followed its own protocols to collect whole blood in K2EDTA tubes. Collaborator samples were shipped for TCRbeta analysis as frozen whole blood, isolated PBMCs, or DNA extracted from either sample type. The V and J genes are TRBV9 and TRBJ1-1, with 9 middle bases fitting TRBD1. The receptor comes from an elderly woman with acute or convalescent COVID-19. Sequencing input: peripheral blood. CDR3 sequence: CASGRTGEQQAFF. The sequenced DNA is TGTGCCAGCGGAAGGACAGGGGAGCAGCAAGCTTTCTTT. Reference TRBV9 and TRBJ1-1 proteins supply the regions before and after the CDR3; the full variable domain is: DSGVTQTPKHLITATGQRVTLRCSPRSGDLSVYWYQQSLDQGLQFLIQYYNGEERAKGNILERFSAQQFPDLHSELNLSSLELGDSALYFCASGRTGEQQAFFGQGTRLTVV.